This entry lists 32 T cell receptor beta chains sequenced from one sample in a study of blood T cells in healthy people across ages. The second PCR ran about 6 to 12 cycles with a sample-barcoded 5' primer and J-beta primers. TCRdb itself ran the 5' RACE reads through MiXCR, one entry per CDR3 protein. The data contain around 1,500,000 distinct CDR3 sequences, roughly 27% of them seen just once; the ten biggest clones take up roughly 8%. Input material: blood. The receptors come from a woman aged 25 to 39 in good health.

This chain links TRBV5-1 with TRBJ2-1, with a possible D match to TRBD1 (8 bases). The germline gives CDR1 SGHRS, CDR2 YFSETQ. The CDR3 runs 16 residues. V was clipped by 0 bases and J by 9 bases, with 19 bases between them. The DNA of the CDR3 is TGCGCCAGCAGCTTGGTCGGACAGGGCGGGGGCGGTGAGCAGTTCTTC. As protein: CASSLVGQGGGGEQFF.

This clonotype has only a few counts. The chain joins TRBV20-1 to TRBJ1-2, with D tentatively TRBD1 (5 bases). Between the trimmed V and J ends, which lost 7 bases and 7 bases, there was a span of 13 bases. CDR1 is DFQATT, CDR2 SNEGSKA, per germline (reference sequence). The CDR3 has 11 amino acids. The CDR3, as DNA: TGCAGTGTCGCGGGGCGCGGTGGCTACACCTTC. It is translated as CSVAGRGGYTF.

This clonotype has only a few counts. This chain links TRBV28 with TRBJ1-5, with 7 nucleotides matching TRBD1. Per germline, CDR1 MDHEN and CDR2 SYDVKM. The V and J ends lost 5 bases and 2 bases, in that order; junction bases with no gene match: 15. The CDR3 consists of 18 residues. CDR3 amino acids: CASSRSTGLGSGNQPQHF. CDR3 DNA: TGTGCCAGCAGTCGGTCGACAGGGCTTGGTAGTGGCAATCAGCCCCAGCATTTT.

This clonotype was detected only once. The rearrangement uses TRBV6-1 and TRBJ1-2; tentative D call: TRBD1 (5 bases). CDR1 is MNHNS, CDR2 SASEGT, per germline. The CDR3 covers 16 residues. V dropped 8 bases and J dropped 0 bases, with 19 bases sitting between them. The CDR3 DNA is TGTGCCAGCTCGGGGCAGGGTACCCTGTCTAACTATGGCTACACCTTC. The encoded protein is CASSGQGTLSNYGYTF.

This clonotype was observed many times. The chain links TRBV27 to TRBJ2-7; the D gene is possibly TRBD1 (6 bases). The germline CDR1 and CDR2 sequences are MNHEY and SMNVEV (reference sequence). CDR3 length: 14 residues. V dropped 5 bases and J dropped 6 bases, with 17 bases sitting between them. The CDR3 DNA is TGTGCCAGCAGTGGATCCACAGGGTTCCGCGAGCAGTACTTC. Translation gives CASSGSTGFREQYF.

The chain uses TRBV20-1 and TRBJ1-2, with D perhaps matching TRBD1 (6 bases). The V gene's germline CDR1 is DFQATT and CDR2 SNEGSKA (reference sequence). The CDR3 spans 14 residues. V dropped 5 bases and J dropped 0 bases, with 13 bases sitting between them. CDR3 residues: CSADPQGSNYGYTF. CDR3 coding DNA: TGCAGTGCTGACCCACAGGGATCTAACTATGGCTACACCTTC.

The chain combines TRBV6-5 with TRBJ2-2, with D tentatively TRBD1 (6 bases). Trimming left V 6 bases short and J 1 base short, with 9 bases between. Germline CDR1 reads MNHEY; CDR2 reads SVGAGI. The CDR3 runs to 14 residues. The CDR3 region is CASRWGQNTGELFF. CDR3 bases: TGTGCCAGCAGATGGGGACAGAACACCGGGGAGCTGTTTTTT.

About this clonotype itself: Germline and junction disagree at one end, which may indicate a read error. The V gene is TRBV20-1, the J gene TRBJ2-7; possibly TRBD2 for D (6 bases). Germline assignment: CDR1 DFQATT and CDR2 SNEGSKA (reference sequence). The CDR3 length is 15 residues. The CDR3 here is CSASYPRRDSYEQYF. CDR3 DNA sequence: TGCAGTGCTTCCTACCCCCGGCGGGACTCCTACGAGCAATACTTC.

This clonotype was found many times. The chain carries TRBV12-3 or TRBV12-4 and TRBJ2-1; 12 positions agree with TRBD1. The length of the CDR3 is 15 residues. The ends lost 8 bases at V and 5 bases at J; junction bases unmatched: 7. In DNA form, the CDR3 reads TGTGCCAGCGGTCGGGGGACAGGGGGCCACAATGAGCAGTTCTTC. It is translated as CASGRGTGGHNEQFF.

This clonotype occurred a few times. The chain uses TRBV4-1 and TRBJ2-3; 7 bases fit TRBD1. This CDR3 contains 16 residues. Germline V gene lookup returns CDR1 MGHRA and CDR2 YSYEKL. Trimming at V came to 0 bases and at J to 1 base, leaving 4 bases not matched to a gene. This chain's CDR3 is CASSQDEGAGTDTQYF. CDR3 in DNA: TGCGCCAGCAGCCAAGATGAGGGGGCGGGCACAGATACGCAGTATTTT.

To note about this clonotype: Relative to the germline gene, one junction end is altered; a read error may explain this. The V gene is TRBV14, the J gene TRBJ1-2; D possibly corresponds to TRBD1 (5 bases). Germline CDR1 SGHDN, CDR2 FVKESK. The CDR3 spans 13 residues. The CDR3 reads CAGSPGLHYGYTF. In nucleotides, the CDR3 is TGTGCCGGCAGCCCGGGACTACACTATGGCTACACCTTC.

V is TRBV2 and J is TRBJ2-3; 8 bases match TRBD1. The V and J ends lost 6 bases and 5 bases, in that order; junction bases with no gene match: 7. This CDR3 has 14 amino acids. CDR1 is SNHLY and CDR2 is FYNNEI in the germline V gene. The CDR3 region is CASRFQGAGDTQYF. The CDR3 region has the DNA TGTGCCAGCAGATTTCAGGGGGCGGGAGATACGCAGTATTTT.

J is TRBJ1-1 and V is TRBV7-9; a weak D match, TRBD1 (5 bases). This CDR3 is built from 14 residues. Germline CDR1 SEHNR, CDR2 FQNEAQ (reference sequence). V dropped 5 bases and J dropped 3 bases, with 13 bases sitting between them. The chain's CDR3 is CASSPPGVDTEAFF. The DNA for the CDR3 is TGTGCCAGCAGCCCCCCGGGGGTGGACACTGAAGCTTTCTTT.

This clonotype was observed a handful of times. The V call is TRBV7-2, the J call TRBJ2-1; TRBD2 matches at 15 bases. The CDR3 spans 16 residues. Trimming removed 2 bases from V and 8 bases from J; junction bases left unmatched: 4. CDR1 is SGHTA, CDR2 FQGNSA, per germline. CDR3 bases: TGTGCCAGCAGCTTAAGGACTAGCGGGAGGGTACATGAGCAGTTCTTC. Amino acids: CASSLRTSGRVHEQFF. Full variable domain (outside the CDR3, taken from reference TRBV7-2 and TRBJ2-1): GAGVSQSPSNKVTEKGKDVELRCDPISGHTALYWYRQSLGQGLEFLIYFQGNSAPDKSGLPSDRFSAERTGGSVSTLTIQRTQQEDSAVYLCASSLRTSGRVHEQFFGPGTRLTVL.

The CDR3 loop reads CASSLSGSVPNEQFF. The CDR3 region has the DNA TGTGCCAGCAGCTTAAGCGGGAGCGTTCCCAATGAGCAGTTCTTC. The chain joins TRBV7-9 to TRBJ2-1; 8 bases map to TRBD2. The V segment lost 2 bases and the J segment 6 bases; nucleotides outside the gene matches: 6. CDR3 size: 15 residues. Germline CDR1 and CDR2: SEHNR and FQNEAQ (reference sequence).

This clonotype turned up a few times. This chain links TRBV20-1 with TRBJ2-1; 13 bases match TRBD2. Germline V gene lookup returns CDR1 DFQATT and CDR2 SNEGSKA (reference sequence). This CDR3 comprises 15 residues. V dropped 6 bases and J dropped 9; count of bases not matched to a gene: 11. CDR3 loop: CSARTSGSKVSEQFF. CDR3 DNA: TGCAGTGCCCGGACTAGCGGGAGTAAGGTTTCTGAGCAGTTCTTC.

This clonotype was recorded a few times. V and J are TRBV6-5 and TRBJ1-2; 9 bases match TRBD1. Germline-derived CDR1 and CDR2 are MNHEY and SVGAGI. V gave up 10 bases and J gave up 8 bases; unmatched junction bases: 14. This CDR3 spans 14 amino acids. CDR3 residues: CATNEGDRARGYTF. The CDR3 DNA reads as TGTGCCACAAACGAGGGGGACAGGGCAAGGGGCTACACCTTC.

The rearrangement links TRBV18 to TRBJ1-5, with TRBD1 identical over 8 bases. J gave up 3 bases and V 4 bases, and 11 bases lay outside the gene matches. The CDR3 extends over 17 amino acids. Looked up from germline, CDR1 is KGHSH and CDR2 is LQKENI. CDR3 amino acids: CASSRPSGQGANQPQHF. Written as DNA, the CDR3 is TGTGCCAGCTCACGACCCTCCGGACAGGGTGCCAATCAGCCCCAGCATTTT. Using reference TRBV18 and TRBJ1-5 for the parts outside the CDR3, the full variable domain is NAGVMQNPRHLVRRRGQEARLRCSPMKGHSHVYWYRQLPEEGLKFMVYLQKENIIDESGMPKERFSAEFPKEGPSILRIQQVVRGDSAAYFCASSRPSGQGANQPQHFGDGTRLSIL.

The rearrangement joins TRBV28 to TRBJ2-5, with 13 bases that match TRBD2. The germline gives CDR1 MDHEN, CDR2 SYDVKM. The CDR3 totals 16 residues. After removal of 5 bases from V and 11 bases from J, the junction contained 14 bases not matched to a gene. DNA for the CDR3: TGTGCCAGCAGTACCCTTAGGGGGACTAGCGGGAATGAGCAGTACTTC. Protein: CASSTLRGTSGNEQYF.

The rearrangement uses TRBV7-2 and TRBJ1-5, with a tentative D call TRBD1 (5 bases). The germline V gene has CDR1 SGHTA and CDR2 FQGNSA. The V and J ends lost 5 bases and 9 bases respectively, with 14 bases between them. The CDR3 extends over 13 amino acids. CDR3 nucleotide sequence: TGTGCCAGCAGCGGGGGTGACACCCGGCCCCAGCATTTT. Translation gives CASSGGDTRPQHF.

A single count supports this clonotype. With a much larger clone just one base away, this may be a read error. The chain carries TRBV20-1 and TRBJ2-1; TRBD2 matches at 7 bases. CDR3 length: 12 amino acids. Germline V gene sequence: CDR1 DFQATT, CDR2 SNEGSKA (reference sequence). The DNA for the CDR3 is TGCGGAGGGGCGGGGGACTACAATGAGCAGTTCTTC. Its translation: CGGAGDYNEQFF.

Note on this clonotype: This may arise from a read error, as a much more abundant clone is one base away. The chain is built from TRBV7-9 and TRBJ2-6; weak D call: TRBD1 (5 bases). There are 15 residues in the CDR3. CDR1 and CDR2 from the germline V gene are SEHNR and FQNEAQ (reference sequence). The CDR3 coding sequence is TGTGCCAGCAGCTCTAGGCAGACTGGGGCCAACGTCCGGACTTTC. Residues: CASSSRQTGANVRTF.

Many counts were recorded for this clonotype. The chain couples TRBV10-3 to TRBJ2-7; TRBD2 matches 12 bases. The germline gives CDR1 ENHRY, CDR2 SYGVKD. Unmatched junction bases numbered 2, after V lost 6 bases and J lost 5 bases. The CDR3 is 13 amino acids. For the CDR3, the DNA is TGTGCCATCAGGAGGACTAGCGGGAACGAGCAGTACTTC. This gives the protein CAIRRTSGNEQYF.

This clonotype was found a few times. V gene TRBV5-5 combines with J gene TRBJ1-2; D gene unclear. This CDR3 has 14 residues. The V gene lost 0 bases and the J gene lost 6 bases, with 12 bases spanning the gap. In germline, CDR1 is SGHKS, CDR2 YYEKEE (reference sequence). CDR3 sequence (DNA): TGTGCCAGCAGCTTGGGACTAGACTGGAATGGCTACACCTTC. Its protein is CASSLGLDWNGYTF.

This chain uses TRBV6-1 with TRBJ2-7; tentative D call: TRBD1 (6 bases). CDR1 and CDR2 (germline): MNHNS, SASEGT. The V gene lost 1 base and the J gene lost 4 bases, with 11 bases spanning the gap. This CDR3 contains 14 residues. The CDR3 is CASSEEQGPYEQYF. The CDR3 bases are TGTGCCAGCAGTGAAGAACAGGGCCCTTACGAGCAGTACTTC.

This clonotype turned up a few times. CDR3 DNA sequence: TGCAGTGCTAGAGATCATCGGCAGACCCCGACAGAGGTAGCTTTCTTT. This encodes CSARDHRQTPTEVAFF. The chain couples TRBV20-1 to TRBJ1-1; maybe TRBD1 (5 bases). Germline CDR1 is DFQATT and CDR2 is SNEGSKA (reference sequence). The CDR3 has 16 amino acids. V was pared by 0 bases and J by 10 bases, with 24 bases between.

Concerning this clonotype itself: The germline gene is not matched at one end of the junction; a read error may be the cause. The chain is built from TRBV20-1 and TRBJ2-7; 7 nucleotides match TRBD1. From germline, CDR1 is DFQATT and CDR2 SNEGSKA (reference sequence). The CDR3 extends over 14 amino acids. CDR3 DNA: TGCGGTGCTCGACAGGGTTGGAGCTCCTACGAGCAGTACTTC. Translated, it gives CGARQGWSSYEQYF.

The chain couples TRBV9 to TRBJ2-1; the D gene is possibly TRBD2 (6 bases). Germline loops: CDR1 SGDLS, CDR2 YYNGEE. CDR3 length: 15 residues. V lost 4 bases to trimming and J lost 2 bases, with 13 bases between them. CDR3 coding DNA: TGTGCCAGCAGCCCAGATAGCGGTCCCTACAATGAGCAGTTCTTC. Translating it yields CASSPDSGPYNEQFF.

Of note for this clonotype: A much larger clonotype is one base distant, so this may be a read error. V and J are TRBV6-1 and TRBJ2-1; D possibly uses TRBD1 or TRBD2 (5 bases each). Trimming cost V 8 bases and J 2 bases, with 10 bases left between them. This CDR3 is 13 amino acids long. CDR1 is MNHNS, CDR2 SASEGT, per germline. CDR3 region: CASSGRTYNEQFF. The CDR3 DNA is TGTGCCAGCTCGGGGCGGACCTACAATGAGCAGTTCTTC.

The CDR3 sequence: CAWSVVSDRGYNEQFF. The CDR3 DNA is TGTGCCTGGAGTGTTGTCTCGGACAGGGGGTACAATGAGCAGTTCTTC. The V and J genes are TRBV30 and TRBJ2-1; 10 positions match TRBD1. V lost 0 bases to trimming and J lost 4 bases; unmatched junction nucleotides: 6. The CDR3 spans 16 residues. Germline lookup yields CDR1 GTSNPN and CDR2 SVGIG (reference sequence).

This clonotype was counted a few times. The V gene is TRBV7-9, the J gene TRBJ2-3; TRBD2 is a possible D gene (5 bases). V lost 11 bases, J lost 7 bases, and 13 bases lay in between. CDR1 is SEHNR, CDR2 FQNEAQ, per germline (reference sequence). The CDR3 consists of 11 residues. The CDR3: CAADTGYTQYF. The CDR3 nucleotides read TGTGCCGCCGATACGGGGTATACGCAGTATTTT. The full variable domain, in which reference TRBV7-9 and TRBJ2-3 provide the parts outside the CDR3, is DTGVSQNPRHKITKRGQNVTFRCDPISEHNRLYWYRQTLGQGPEFLTYFQNEAQLEKSRLLSDRFSAERPKGSFSTLEIQRTEQGDSAMYLCAADTGYTQYFGPGTRLTVL.

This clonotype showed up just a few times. The DNA for the CDR3 is TGTGCCAGCAGCTTACCGACAGGGGTTAAGGAGACCCAGTACTTC. Translated, it gives CASSLPTGVKETQYF. V gene TRBV7-9 combines with J gene TRBJ2-5; 8 bases agree with TRBD1. There are 15 residues in the CDR3. V lost 2 bases to trimming and J lost 5 bases; unmatched junction nucleotides: 7. Per the germline V gene, CDR1 is SEHNR and CDR2 is FQNEAQ (reference sequence). Complete variable domain (other parts from reference TRBV7-9 and TRBJ2-5): DTGVSQNPRHKITKRGQNVTFRCDPISEHNRLYWYRQTLGQGPEFLTYFQNEAQLEKSRLLSDRFSAERPKGSFSTLEIQRTEQGDSAMYLCASSLPTGVKETQYFGPGTRLLVL.